This T cell receptor beta chain was identified in a study of blood T cell repertoires in COVID-19. Study background: Samples taken during acute and convalescent COVID-19 were collected in the United States, Italy and Spain. Nucleic acid was either cDNA or gDNA, and it came from T cells, B-cell-depleted T cells, or PBMCs.

The germline gives CDR1 SGHAT, CDR2 FQNNGV. Germline trimming cut 2 bases from V and 6 bases from J; bases unmatched to any gene: 6. The length of the CDR3 is 16 residues. Original processing methods: Reference gene primer amplification in the assay estimated nucleated cell counts. Sequencing was performed with immunoSEQ multiplex PCR; in TCRdb, only in-frame clones are kept and a portion is missing. That table supplies the V and J calls and clone size; D and trimming were determined from the DNA. The table lists under 250,000 clones, 84% of them singletons, with 4.5% to 6% in the top ten. What was sequenced was peripheral blood. The TCR sequence derives from a woman aged 55-75 years who had recovered from COVID-19. The chain couples TRBV11-2 to TRBJ2-2; 10 bases match TRBD1. The CDR3 DNA reads as TGTGCCAGCAGCTTAATCAGGACAGGGGGGTCCGGGGAGCTGTTTTTT. Residues: CASSLIRTGGSGELFF.